This T cell receptor beta chain is drawn from a study of blood T cell repertoires in COVID-19. Looking at the study overall: Samples representing acute and convalescent COVID-19 were sourced from the United States, Italy and Spain.

As handled by the study authors: The assay estimated nucleated cells by amplifying reference gene primers. Libraries were prepared by immunoSEQ multiplex PCR; TCRdb keeps only in-frame clonotypes and omits some of them. That table is the source of V, J and clone size, and D and trimming were worked out from the DNA. This sample has about 170,000 clones; around 90% occur once, and the top ten carry around 24%. The V gene's germline CDR1 is SNHLY and CDR2 FYNNEI. Losses at the gene ends were 3 bases for V and 7 bases for J; bases not matched to a gene: 8. The length of the CDR3 is 15 residues. The rearrangement links TRBV2 to TRBJ1-5; 8 nucleotides agree with TRBD1. The sequence derives from a man aged 55 to 70 with acute or convalescent COVID-19. Sequencing was carried out using peripheral blood. The CDR3 sequence: CASSDVGQGVQPQHF. In DNA, the CDR3 is TGTGCCAGCAGTGACGTCGGACAGGGCGTCCAGCCCCAGCATTTT.